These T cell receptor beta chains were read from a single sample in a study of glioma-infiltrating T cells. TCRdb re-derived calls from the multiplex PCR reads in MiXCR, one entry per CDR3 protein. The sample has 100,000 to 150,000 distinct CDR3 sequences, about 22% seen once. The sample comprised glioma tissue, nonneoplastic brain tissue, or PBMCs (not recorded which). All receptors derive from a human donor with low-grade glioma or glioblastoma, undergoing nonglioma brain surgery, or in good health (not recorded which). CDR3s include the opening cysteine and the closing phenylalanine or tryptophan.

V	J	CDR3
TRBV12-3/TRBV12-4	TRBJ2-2	CASSLRLGELFF
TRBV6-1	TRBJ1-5	CASSLSPRTGGRDQPQHF
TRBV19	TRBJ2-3	CASSIDPQGAKTDTQYF
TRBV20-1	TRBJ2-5	CSARGGSAQETQYF
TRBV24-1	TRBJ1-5	CATSGPTGTQPQHF
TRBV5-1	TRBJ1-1	CASALRKAENTEAFF
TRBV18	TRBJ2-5	CASSPSRGPTETQYF
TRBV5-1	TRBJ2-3	CASSLGSRGDTQYF
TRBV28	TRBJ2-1	CASRGTGVPYEQFF
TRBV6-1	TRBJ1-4	CASRTGTGSEKLFF
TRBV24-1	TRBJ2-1	CATSESRTQSSYNEQFF
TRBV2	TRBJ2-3	CASSPSAGPSTDTQYF
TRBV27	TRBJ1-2	CASRLTGGNYGYTF
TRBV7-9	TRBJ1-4	CASSTYPDRVMGNEKLFF
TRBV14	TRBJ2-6	CASSRASWANVLTF
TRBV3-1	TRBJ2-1	CASSQGWANEQFF
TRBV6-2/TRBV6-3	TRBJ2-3	CASSYSGGGSTADTQYF
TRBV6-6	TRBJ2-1	CASSYSGSGNNEQFF
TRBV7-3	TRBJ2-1	CASSSLAAGSYNEQFF
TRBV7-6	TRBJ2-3	CASSQTGGDTDTQYF
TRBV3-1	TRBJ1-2	CASSRGGGFGYTF
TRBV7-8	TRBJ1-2	CASSAQGVTGYTF
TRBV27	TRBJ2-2	CASSLAGWQGGFAGELFF
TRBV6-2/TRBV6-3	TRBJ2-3	CASSVRGSSGTDTQYF
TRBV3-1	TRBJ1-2	CASSPTGAGYGYTF
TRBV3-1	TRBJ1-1	CASSRGGQGNTEAFF
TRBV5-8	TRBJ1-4	CASSLNGGSEKLFF
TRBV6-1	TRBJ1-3	CASTGTISGNTIYF
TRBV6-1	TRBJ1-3	CASSARQGNFLSGNTIYF
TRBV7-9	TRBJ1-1	CASGAGLNTEAFF
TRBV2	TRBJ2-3	CASSEGTDTQYF
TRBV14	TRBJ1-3	CASSLIGNTIYF
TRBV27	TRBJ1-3	CASSSIGQPGNTIYF